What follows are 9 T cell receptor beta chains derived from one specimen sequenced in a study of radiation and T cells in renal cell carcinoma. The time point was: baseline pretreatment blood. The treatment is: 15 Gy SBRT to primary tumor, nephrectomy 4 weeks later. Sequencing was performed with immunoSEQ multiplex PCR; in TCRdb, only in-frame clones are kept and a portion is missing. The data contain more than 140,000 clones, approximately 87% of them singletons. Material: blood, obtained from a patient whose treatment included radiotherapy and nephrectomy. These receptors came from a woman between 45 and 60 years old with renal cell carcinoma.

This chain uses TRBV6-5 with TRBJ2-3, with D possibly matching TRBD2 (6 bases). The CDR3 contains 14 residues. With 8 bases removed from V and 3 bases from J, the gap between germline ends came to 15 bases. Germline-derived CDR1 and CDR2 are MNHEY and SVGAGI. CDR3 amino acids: CASGTSGSTDTQYF. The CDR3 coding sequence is TGTGCCAGCGGGACCAGCGGGTCTACAGATACGCAGTATTTT.

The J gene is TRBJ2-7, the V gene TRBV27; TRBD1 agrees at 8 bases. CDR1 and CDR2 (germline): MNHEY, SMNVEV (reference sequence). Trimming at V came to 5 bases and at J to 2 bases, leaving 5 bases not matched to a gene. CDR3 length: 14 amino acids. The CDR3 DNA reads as TGTGCCAGCAGTCGAGGACAGGGCCCCTACGAGCAGTACTTC. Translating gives CASSRGQGPYEQYF.

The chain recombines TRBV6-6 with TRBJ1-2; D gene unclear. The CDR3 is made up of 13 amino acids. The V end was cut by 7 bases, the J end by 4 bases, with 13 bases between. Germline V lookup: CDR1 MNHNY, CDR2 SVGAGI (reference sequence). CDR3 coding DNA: TGTGCCAGCAAATCGGTCCAATTCTATGGCTACACCTTC. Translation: CASKSVQFYGYTF.

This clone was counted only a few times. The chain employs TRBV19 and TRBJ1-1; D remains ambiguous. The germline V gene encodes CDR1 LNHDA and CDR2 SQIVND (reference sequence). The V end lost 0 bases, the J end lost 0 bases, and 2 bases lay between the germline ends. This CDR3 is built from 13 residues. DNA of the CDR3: TGTGCCAGTAGTATAGAGGTGAACACTGAAGCTTTCTTT. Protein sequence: CASSIEVNTEAFF.

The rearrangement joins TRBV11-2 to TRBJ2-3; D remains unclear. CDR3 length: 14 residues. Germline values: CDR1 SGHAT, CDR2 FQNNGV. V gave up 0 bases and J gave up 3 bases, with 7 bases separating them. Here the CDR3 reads CASSLELRTDTQYF. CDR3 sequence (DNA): TGTGCCAGCAGCTTAGAGCTAAGAACAGATACGCAGTATTTT.

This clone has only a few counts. CDR3 bases: TGCGCCAGCAGTGAGTCGACGAGGGAGCAGTTCTTC. It is translated as CASSESTREQFF. The V call is TRBV10-1, the J call TRBJ2-1; D remains ambiguous. V was pared by 0 bases and J by 10 bases, with 7 bases between. Germline CDR1 is WNHNN and CDR2 is SYGVQD (reference sequence). This CDR3 is built from 12 residues.

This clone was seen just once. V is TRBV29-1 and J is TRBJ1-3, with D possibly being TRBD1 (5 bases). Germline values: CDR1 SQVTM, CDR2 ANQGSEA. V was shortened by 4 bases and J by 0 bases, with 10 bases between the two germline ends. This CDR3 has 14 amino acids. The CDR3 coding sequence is TGCAGCGTTGCGGGACCGCTCTCTGGAAACACCATATATTTT. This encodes CSVAGPLSGNTIYF.

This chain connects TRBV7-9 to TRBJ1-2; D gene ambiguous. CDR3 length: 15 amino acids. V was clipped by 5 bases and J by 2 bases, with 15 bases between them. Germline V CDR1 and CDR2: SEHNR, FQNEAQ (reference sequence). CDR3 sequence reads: CASSATLGKNYGYTF. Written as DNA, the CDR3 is TGTGCCAGCAGCGCTACCCTGGGGAAGAACTATGGCTACACCTTC.

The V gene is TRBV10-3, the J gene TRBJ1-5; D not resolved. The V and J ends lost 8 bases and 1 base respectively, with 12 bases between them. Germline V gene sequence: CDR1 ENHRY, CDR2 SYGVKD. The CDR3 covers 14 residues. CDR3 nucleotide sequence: TGTGCCATCGGATTGGAATACAGCAATCAGCCCCAGCATTTT. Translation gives CAIGLEYSNQPQHF.